This TCR beta chain emerged from a study of siplizumab effects on memory and regulatory T cells. V lost 4 bases, J lost 4 bases, and 3 bases stayed unmatched. CDR1 is SGHTA and CDR2 is FQGNSA in the germline V gene. The CDR3 contains 13 residues. Whole-study results and caveats: Proliferating siplizumab-cultured Tregs lacked confirmed suppressive function. Unstimulated subsets accounted for the mapping of only a minor share of the clones that were alloreactive. Memory T cells appeared less diverse than naive cells, which seemed to contribute substantially to alloresponse.

The method was immunoSEQ multiplex PCR; TCRdb's version includes in-frame clones alone and lacks a portion of them. This sample has tens of thousands of clones; 80% to 95% occur once, and the top ten carry under 8.5%. This clone rates as medium-sized. Its antigen is undetermined. The TCR originated in a human donor in good health. Sequenced material: CD8+ T cells sorted from blood. The chain employs TRBV7-2 and TRBJ1-2, with 7 bases fitting TRBD1. The CDR3 loop reads CASSSYRGYGYTF. As DNA, the CDR3 is TGTGCCAGCAGCTCGTACAGGGGCTATGGCTACACCTTC. Full variable domain (remainder filled in from reference TRBV7-2 and TRBJ1-2): GAGVSQSPSNKVTEKGKDVELRCDPISGHTALYWYRQSLGQGLEFLIYFQGNSAPDKSGLPSDRFSAERTGGSVSTLTIQRTQQEDSAVYLCASSSYRGYGYTFGSGTRLTVV.